The clone carrying this TCR beta chain was detected only a few times. This entry comes from a study of T cell clones after liver transplantation. Study overall: Post-transplant blood was tracked for graft-donor-reactive T cell clones identified in a pre-transplant mixed lymphocyte reaction.

The data were produced by immunoSEQ multiplex PCR, yet TCRdb's version contains in-frame clones alone and is incomplete. Here the sample spans 20,000 to 30,000 clones, roughly 69% being singletons. Trimming removed 5 bases from V and 6 bases from J, with 10 bases in between. CDR1 and CDR2 from the germline V gene are LNHDA and SQIVND (reference sequence). This CDR3 region has 12 residues. V gene TRBV19 combines with J gene TRBJ1-2; TRBD1 might be the D (6 bases). The receptor's source is a human donor who received a liver transplant. The sequencing here drew on CD4+ T cells from blood, taken before liver transplant. The CDR3 DNA reads as TGTGCCAGTAGTGGGGACAATCATGGCTACACCTTC. This sequence encodes CASSGDNHGYTF.